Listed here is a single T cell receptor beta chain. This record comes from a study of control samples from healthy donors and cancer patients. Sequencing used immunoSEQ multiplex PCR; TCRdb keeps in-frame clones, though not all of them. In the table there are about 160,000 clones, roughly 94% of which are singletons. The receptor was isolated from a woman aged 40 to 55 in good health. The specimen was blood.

The CDR3 sequence is CASSLTFPPNYGYTF. The CDR3 DNA reads as TGTGCCAGCAGCCTGACCTTTCCTCCGAACTATGGCTACACCTTC. The chain joins TRBV7-8 to TRBJ1-2; D is uncertain. This CDR3 contains 15 residues. Deletions cut 5 bases from V and 2 bases from J, with 15 bases between. Germline CDR1 is SGHVS and CDR2 is FQNEAQ. Variable domain in full (rest from reference TRBV7-8 and TRBJ1-2): GAGVSQSPRYKVAKRGQDVALRCDPISGHVSLFWYQQALGQGPEFLTYFQNEAQLDKSGLPSDRFFAERPEGSVSTLKIQRTQQEDSAVYLCASSLTFPPNYGYTFGSGTRLTVV.